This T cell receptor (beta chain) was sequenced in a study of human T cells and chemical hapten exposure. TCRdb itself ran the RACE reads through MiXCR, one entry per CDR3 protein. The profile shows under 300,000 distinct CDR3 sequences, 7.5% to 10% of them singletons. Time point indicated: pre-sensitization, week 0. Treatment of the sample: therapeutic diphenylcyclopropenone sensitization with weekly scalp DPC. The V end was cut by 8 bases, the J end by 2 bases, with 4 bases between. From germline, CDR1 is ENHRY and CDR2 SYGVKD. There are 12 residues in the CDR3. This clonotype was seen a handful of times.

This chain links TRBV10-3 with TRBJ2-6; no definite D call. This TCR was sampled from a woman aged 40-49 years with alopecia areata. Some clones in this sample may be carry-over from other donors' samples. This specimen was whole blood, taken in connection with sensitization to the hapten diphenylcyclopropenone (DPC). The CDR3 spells CAIETGANVLTF. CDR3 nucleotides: TGTGCCATCGAAACTGGGGCCAACGTCCTGACTTTC.